Below are 24 T cell receptor beta chains sequenced from a single sample in a study of response to subunit inactivated influenza vaccine (dated by TCRdb to between 2017 and 2018). Library prep was done by RT-PCR. TCRdb names Illumina HiSeq 2500 as the instrument used. Starting from the raw public reads, TCRdb applied fastp trimming at Q25, assembled clones with MiXCR and retained in-frame beta chains. Rows are unified per CDR3 protein, each entry keeping the most common DNA and genes. Across this sample there are about 570,000 distinct CDR3 sequences, with about 10% seen only once. The ten largest make up approximately 10% of the sample. This same sample was also part of a study on T cells expressing NK-cell markers. The second source states: TCR beta cDNA libraries were made by 5'RACE template switching that added a universal primer site and unique molecular identifiers.

The sequences come from PBMCs from blood, collected on the day of vaccination. Source of these receptors: a middle-aged man who received an inactivated influenza vaccine. Donor details come from another sample of the same person, matched by shared clones.

This chain connects TRBV10-3 to TRBJ2-5; D is possibly TRBD1 or TRBD2 (6 bases each). CDR1 is ENHRY, CDR2 SYGVKD, per germline. The CDR3 extends over 16 amino acids. Trimming left V 3 bases short and J 2 bases short, with 16 bases between. This chain's CDR3 is CAISDYTGGLQETQYF. The DNA for the CDR3 is TGTGCCATCAGTGATTACACCGGGGGCTTACAAGAGACCCAGTACTTC.

This clonotype has a handful of counts. The chain has TRBV7-3 and TRBJ1-2; 8 bases map to TRBD1. Germline CDR1 SGHTA, CDR2 FQGTGA. J gave up 4 bases and V 5 bases, and 6 bases lay outside the gene matches. The CDR3 is made up of 14 amino acids. Here the CDR3 reads CASSPGQDGYGYTF. In nucleotides, the CDR3 is TGTGCCAGCAGCCCGGGACAGGACGGCTATGGCTACACCTTC.

This clonotype was counted many times. This rearrangement joins TRBV19 to TRBJ1-5, with TRBD1 matching over 7 bases. The CDR3 length is 15 residues. CDR1 and CDR2 from the germline V gene are LNHDA and SQIVND (reference sequence). V gave up 5 bases and J gave up 0 bases; unmatched junction bases: 4. The CDR3 loop is CASSLRDSSNQPQHF. In DNA, the CDR3 is TGTGCCAGTAGTCTAAGGGACAGTAGCAATCAGCCCCAGCATTTT. Drawing the rest from reference TRBV19 and TRBJ1-5, the complete variable domain is DGGITQSPKYLFRKEGQNVTLSCEQNLNHDAMYWYRQDPGQGLRLIYYSQIVNDFQKGDIAEGYSVSREKKESFPLTVTSAQKNPTAFYLCASSLRDSSNQPQHFGDGTRLSIL.

This clonotype was recorded at least ten times. This rearrangement joins TRBV13 to TRBJ2-2, with D perhaps matching TRBD1 or TRBD2 (5 bases each). CDR3 length: 16 residues. The ends were cut back, 4 bases at V and 3 bases at J, with 15 bases in the middle. Germline CDR1 PRHDT, CDR2 FYEKMQ (reference sequence). Here the CDR3 reads CASSSTRGWYTGELFF. In DNA, the CDR3 is TGTGCCAGCAGCTCCACTAGGGGCTGGTACACCGGGGAGCTGTTTTTT.

The genes are TRBV7-9 and TRBJ2-1, with unresolved D. Trimming took off 2 bases at V and 2 bases at J, with 7 bases between the two ends. There are 14 residues in the CDR3. Germline loops: CDR1 SEHNR, CDR2 FQNEAQ (reference sequence). The DNA for the CDR3 is TGTGCCAGCAGCTTAAAGATGGCCTACAATGAGCAGTTCTTC. It yields the protein CASSLKMAYNEQFF.

This clonotype was found many times. The chain has TRBV7-2 and TRBJ2-7; D not certain. V was cut by 1 base and J by 7 bases, with 8 bases left in between. This CDR3 has 12 amino acids. Germline V gene sequence: CDR1 SGHTA, CDR2 FQGNSA. DNA for the CDR3: TGTGCCAGCAGCTTAGGGGTAGGGGAGCAGTACTTC. As protein: CASSLGVGEQYF. The full variable domain, rest sourced from reference TRBV7-2 and TRBJ2-7, is GAGVSQSPSNKVTEKGKDVELRCDPISGHTALYWYRQSLGQGLEFLIYFQGNSAPDKSGLPSDRFSAERTGGSVSTLTIQRTQQEDSAVYLCASSLGVGEQYFGPGTRLTVT.

The CDR3 DNA follows: TGTGCCAGCAGACCCTCCCTAGCGGGGCCCCACAATGAGCAGTTCTTC. It translates to CASRPSLAGPHNEQFF. V is TRBV11-2 and J is TRBJ2-1; TRBD2 aligns across 9 bases. After removal of 6 bases from V and 5 bases from J, the junction contained 11 bases not matched to a gene. Per germline, CDR1 SGHAT and CDR2 FQNNGV. The CDR3 loop spans 16 amino acids.

Concerning this clonotype itself: Just one base apart from a much larger clone, this may be a read error. V usage is TRBV7-2 and J usage is TRBJ2-1, with 7 bases identical to TRBD1. V gave up 8 bases and J gave up 0 bases; unmatched junction bases: 7. CDR3 size: 15 residues. Germline loops: CDR1 SGHTA, CDR2 FQGNSA. The CDR3 bases are TGTGCCAGCTCTGTTCAGGGGGACTCCTACAATGAGCAGTTCTTC. Its translation is CASSVQGDSYNEQFF.

This clonotype was found many times. The gene calls are TRBV12-3 or TRBV12-4 and TRBJ1-2; D is uncertain. The CDR3 contains 15 residues. V dropped 2 bases and J dropped 5 bases, with 15 bases sitting between them. The CDR3 reads CASSLLLYGEYGYTF. DNA for the CDR3: TGTGCCAGCAGTTTACTGCTTTATGGCGAATATGGCTACACCTTC.

This clonotype was counted only a few times. The chain couples TRBV7-9 to TRBJ2-1; 13 bases are a match to TRBD2. From germline, CDR1 is SEHNR and CDR2 FQNEAQ (reference sequence). The CDR3 extends over 17 amino acids. V was clipped by 5 bases and J by 7 bases; unmatched bases: 11. The CDR3 bases are TGTGCCAGCAGCGCGCGCCCGGGACTAGCGGGGTGGAATGAGCAGTTCTTC. Its translation is CASSARPGLAGWNEQFF.

This clonotype was detected many times. The rearrangement joins TRBV20-1 to TRBJ1-5, with TRBD1 as a possible D gene (5 bases). The CDR3 has 14 amino acids. Germline V gene lookup returns CDR1 DFQATT and CDR2 SNEGSKA (reference sequence). V lost 6 bases to trimming and J lost 7 bases, with 19 bases between them. The CDR3 nucleotides read TGCAGTGCCATAGTGGGGGGAAAGGGACAGCCCCAGCATTTT. It translates to CSAIVGGKGQPQHF.

Many counts were recorded for this clonotype. The rearrangement uses TRBV12-3 or TRBV12-4 and TRBJ1-1, with 9 bases fitting TRBD1. The V and J ends lost 7 bases and 3 bases, in that order; junction bases with no gene match: 6. CDR3 length equals 14 residues. The CDR3 nucleotides read TGTGCCAGCAACAAACAGGGGGCCTACACTGAAGCTTTCTTT. Translated: CASNKQGAYTEAFF.

V gene TRBV24-1 combines with J gene TRBJ2-5; 13 bases map to TRBD2. Germline V gene sequence: CDR1 KGHDR, CDR2 SFDVKD. The CDR3 is 17 residues long. The J segment lost 2 bases and the V segment lost 4 bases, leaving 6 bases of the junction unmatched. The CDR3, as DNA: TGTGCCACCAGTGACCCTTGGACTAGCGGGGGACAAGAGACCCAGTACTTC. Protein product: CATSDPWTSGGQETQYF.

This clonotype occurred once. The J gene is TRBJ2-7, the V gene TRBV7-9; D is possibly TRBD1 or TRBD2 (5 bases each). V was clipped by 6 bases and J by 3 bases, with 15 bases between them. The CDR3 runs 14 residues. Germline V gene sequence: CDR1 SEHNR, CDR2 FQNEAQ (reference sequence). CDR3 nucleotides: TGTGCCAGCAGATTCCGGGACCAGAGCTACGAGCAGTACTTC. Protein sequence: CASRFRDQSYEQYF.

This rearrangement joins TRBV30 to TRBJ2-1; D assignment may be TRBD1 or TRBD2 (5 bases each). CDR1 and CDR2 from the germline V gene are GTSNPN and SVGIG (reference sequence). This CDR3 comprises 14 residues. Trimming took off 4 bases at V and 14 bases at J, with 24 bases between the two ends. CDR3 in DNA: TGTGCCTGGACCCCCGGGATGAATGGGGGACCGAAGTTCTTC. It specifies CAWTPGMNGGPKFF.

V and J are TRBV7-2 and TRBJ2-7, with 12 nucleotides matching TRBD1. Looked up from germline, CDR1 is SGHTA and CDR2 is FQGNSA. CDR3 length equals 15 residues. The trim removed 2 bases at V and 7 bases at J, leaving 6 bases unmatched. In DNA, the CDR3 is TGTGCCAGCAGCTTATGGGGACAGGGGGCGAGAGAGCAGTACTTC. Protein sequence: CASSLWGQGAREQYF. Full variable domain (outside the CDR3, taken from reference TRBV7-2 and TRBJ2-7): GAGVSQSPSNKVTEKGKDVELRCDPISGHTALYWYRQSLGQGLEFLIYFQGNSAPDKSGLPSDRFSAERTGGSVSTLTIQRTQQEDSAVYLCASSLWGQGAREQYFGPGTRLTVT.

The chain joins TRBV6-8 to TRBJ2-7; 7 positions match TRBD1. The germline V gene has CDR1 MNHGY and CDR2 SAAAGT. The CDR3 contains 15 residues. Losses at the gene ends were 2 bases for V and 3 bases for J; bases not matched to a gene: 7. The CDR3 here is CASSYIRDSDYEQYF. The CDR3 nucleotides are TGTGCCAGCAGTTACATTCGGGACAGCGACTACGAGCAGTACTTC.

In its sample, this clonotype was seen a few times. The chain couples TRBV3-1 to TRBJ2-2; 7 bases agree with TRBD1. CDR1 and CDR2 (germline): LGHDT, YNNKEL (reference sequence). This CDR3 spans 15 amino acids. V lost 1 base, J lost 6 bases, and 5 bases stayed unmatched. The CDR3, as DNA: TGTGCCAGCAGCCAAGCGGGACAGATAGCCGGGGAGCTGTTTTTT. Its protein is CASSQAGQIAGELFF.

In its sample, this clonotype was seen many times. CDR3 region: CASSSPGQGRYEQYF. The CDR3 nucleotides are TGTGCCAGCAGTTCCCCGGGACAGGGAAGGTACGAGCAGTACTTC. V is TRBV28 and J is TRBJ2-7; 9 bases are shared with TRBD1. The ends lost 4 bases at V and 4 bases at J; junction bases unmatched: 8. This CDR3 comprises 15 residues. The germline V gene has CDR1 MDHEN and CDR2 SYDVKM.

This clonotype appeared a few times. This chain links TRBV2 with TRBJ2-6; TRBD1 is a possible D gene (6 bases). This CDR3 has 14 amino acids. Germline V lookup: CDR1 SNHLY, CDR2 FYNNEI. V was cut by 3 bases and J by 10 bases, with 13 bases left in between. CDR3 sequence (DNA): TGTGCCAGCAGTGAGCCGACAGGACTGAACGTCCTGACTTTC. This translates into CASSEPTGLNVLTF. Using reference TRBV2 and TRBJ2-6 for the parts outside the CDR3, the full variable domain is EPEVTQTPSHQVTQMGQEVILRCVPISNHLYFYWYRQILGQKVEFLVSFYNNEISEKSEIFDDQFSVERPDGSNFTLKIRSTKLEDSAMYFCASSEPTGLNVLTFGAGSRLTVL.

This CDR3 is CATRIGSNSPLHF. The CDR3 bases are TGTGCCACGCGGATAGGGTCTAATTCACCCCTCCACTTT. The V gene is TRBV12-3 or TRBV12-4, the J gene TRBJ1-6; no reliable D call. The CDR3 runs 13 residues. V lost 10 bases and J lost 6, with 13 bases in between.

This chain joins TRBV20-1 and TRBJ2-2; 7 bases fit TRBD1. This CDR3 has 14 amino acids. The germline CDR1 and CDR2 sequences are DFQATT and SNEGSKA (reference sequence). Trimming took 5 bases from V and 4 from J; bases not matched to a gene: 7. The CDR3 loop is CSAPTGVGTGELFF. The DNA for the CDR3 is TGCAGTGCTCCAACAGGGGTTGGCACCGGGGAGCTGTTTTTT.

This clonotype was seen a handful of times. V is TRBV5-1 and J is TRBJ2-1; D not resolved. In germline, CDR1 is SGHRS, CDR2 YFSETQ. V was clipped by 0 bases and J by 0 bases, with 10 bases between them. This CDR3 has 16 amino acids. CDR3 DNA sequence: TGCGCCAGCAGCTTGGACGCGGTTAGCTCCTACAATGAGCAGTTCTTC. Its translation: CASSLDAVSSYNEQFF.

This clonotype occurred a few times. V and J are TRBV4-3 and TRBJ2-7, with 9 bases fitting TRBD1. The V gene end was trimmed by 2 bases and the J gene end by 2 bases; junction bases not matched to a gene: 4. This CDR3 region has 15 residues. Germline V lookup: CDR1 LGHNA, CDR2 YSLEER. CDR3 sequence reads: CASSQSDRGTYEQYF. The CDR3 DNA reads TGCGCCAGCAGCCAATCCGACAGGGGGACCTACGAGCAGTACTTC.